What follows are 9 T cell receptor beta chains derived from one specimen sequenced in a study of CD8 T cells in Susac syndrome. RNA was extracted with the RNeasy kit, and a quantity of 0.5 to 1 ug was reverse transcribed using random hexamers. TCRdb processed the immunoSEQ multiplex PCR reads anew with MiXCR; each CDR3 protein has one entry. This sample has some 130,000 distinct CDR3 sequences, with around 85% found just once. Sequenced input: CD8+ T cells from PBMCs. These receptors all come from a human donor with multiple sclerosis.

This chain connects TRBV29-1 to TRBJ1-2, with TRBD1 as a possible D gene (5 bases). The germline gives CDR1 SQVTM, CDR2 ANQGSEA. Trimming removed 7 bases from V and 8 bases from J, with 20 bases in between. The CDR3 covers 13 residues. CDR3 protein: CSAIAGTGEGYTF. The CDR3 coding sequence is TGCAGCGCAATCGCCGGGACCGGAGAAGGCTACACCTTC. Full variable domain (missing parts from reference TRBV29-1 and TRBJ1-2): SAVISQKPSRDICQRGTSLTIQCQVDSQVTMMFWYRQQPGQSLTLIATANQGSEATYESGFVIDKFPISRPNLTFSTLTVSNMSPEDSSIYLCSAIAGTGEGYTFGSGTRLTVV.

CDR3 in amino acids: CASSQALGDTEAFF. CDR3 sequence (DNA): TGCGCCAGCAGCCAGGCTCTGGGGGACACTGAAGCTTTCTTT. This chain uses TRBV4-3 with TRBJ1-1; perhaps TRBD1 as D (5 bases). V was cut by 3 bases and J by 3 bases, with 11 bases left in between. Per the germline V gene, CDR1 is LGHNA and CDR2 is YSLEER. The CDR3 sequence is 14 residues long.

The chain recombines TRBV12-3 or TRBV12-4 with TRBJ2-2; 7 bases agree with TRBD1. Trimming cost V 5 bases and J 4 bases; bases outside gene matches: 7. CDR3 length: 15 residues. The CDR3 region has the DNA TGTGCCAGCAGTATCGAGACAGGGCCCACCGGGGAGCTGTTTTTT. This sequence encodes CASSIETGPTGELFF.

The V call is TRBV19, the J call TRBJ2-2; no reliable D call. Looked up from germline, CDR1 is LNHDA and CDR2 is SQIVND (reference sequence). V was pared by 1 base and J by 6 bases, with 12 bases between. The CDR3 spans 15 residues. The CDR3: CASSIVFRSAGELFF. CDR3 nucleotides: TGTGCCAGTAGTATAGTGTTCAGATCAGCCGGGGAGCTGTTTTTT.

The genes are TRBV6-5 and TRBJ2-3; D is possibly TRBD1 or TRBD2 (5 bases each). CDR3 size: 14 residues. V was cut by 2 bases and J by 2 bases, with 8 bases left in between. CDR1 MNHEY and CDR2 SVGAGI come from the germline V gene. The CDR3 loop reads CASSYLGPTDTQYF. In nucleotides, the CDR3 is TGTGCCAGCAGTTACCTGGGACCCACAGATACGCAGTATTTT.

The chain is built from TRBV28 and TRBJ1-1; D is unresolved. CDR1 and CDR2 from the germline V gene are MDHEN and SYDVKM. The CDR3 is 16 amino acids. Trimming removed 1 base from V and 1 base from J, with 13 bases in between. As DNA, the CDR3 is TGTGCCAGCAGTTTATCCGATTGGCAGGCGAACACTGAAGCTTTCTTT. Translation gives CASSLSDWQANTEAFF.

The J gene is TRBJ1-1, the V gene TRBV30, with TRBD1 matching over 10 bases. This CDR3 region has 14 residues. Germline trimming cut 5 bases from V and 3 bases from J; bases unmatched to any gene: 6. Germline CDR1 and CDR2: GTSNPN and SVGIG (reference sequence). The CDR3 region has the DNA TGTGCCTGGGGGAGAGGACAGGGGGACACTGAAGCTTTCTTT. Translated: CAWGRGQGDTEAFF.

The count of this clonotype is one. V gene TRBV11-1 combines with J gene TRBJ2-6; 7 positions match TRBD1. The germline V gene has CDR1 SGHAT and CDR2 FQDESV (reference sequence). Unmatched junction bases numbered 14, after V lost 1 base and J lost 2 bases. CDR3 length: 20 amino acids. The CDR3 DNA sequence: TGTGCCAGCAGCTTAGAGTTATTCGGACAGGCCGTTACTGGGGCCAACGTCCTGACTTTC. Amino acid sequence: CASSLELFGQAVTGANVLTF.

The genes are TRBV12-3 or TRBV12-4 and TRBJ2-2, with a possible D match to TRBD1 (6 bases). CDR3 length: 16 residues. Deletions cut 3 bases from V and 5 bases from J, with 16 bases between. The CDR3 DNA follows: TGTGCCAGCAGTTTTGGCAGGGGAAGAGGGACCGGGGAGCTGTTTTTT. Translated: CASSFGRGRGTGELFF.